Below, one TCR beta chain is given with its context. This sample is drawn from a study of blood T cell repertoires in COVID-19. Turning to the study itself: The cDNA or gDNA used as material had been derived from T cells, B-cell-depleted T cells, or PBMCs.

As handled by the study authors: Reference gene primer amplification gave nucleated cell count estimates. Clones were read by immunoSEQ multiplex PCR, and TCRdb kept only the in-frame ones, dropping some. The V and J calls and clone size are taken from that table; D and trimming were inferred from the DNA. This table holds about 230,000 clones, almost 85% found once. The CDR3 runs 15 residues. With V trimmed by 4 bases and J by 1 base, 5 bases remained unmatched. Germline CDR1 is MNHEY and CDR2 is SVGAGI. Sequencing was done on a sample of peripheral blood. The TCR originated in a man between 45 and 60 years old with COVID-19, enrolled during active disease. The V and J genes are TRBV6-5 and TRBJ1-1; 8 bases are a match to TRBD1. CDR3 region: CASSFQGASNTEAFF. The CDR3 nucleotides are TGTGCCAGCAGTTTCCAGGGGGCCTCGAACACTGAAGCTTTCTTT.